Listed here are 6 T cell receptor beta chains from one sample, sequenced in a study of identifying expanded T cells in peripheral blood. The method was immunoSEQ multiplex PCR; TCRdb's version includes in-frame clones alone and lacks a portion of them. The data contain tens of thousands of clones, roughly 86% of them singletons. Material: blood. The receptor set was obtained from a person aged 18 to 70 in good health.

This clone appeared once. The rearrangement uses TRBV5-6 and TRBJ2-4; 11 bases line up with TRBD2. Germline V gene sequence: CDR1 SGHDT, CDR2 YYEEEE. V was clipped by 0 bases and J by 12 bases; unmatched bases: 8. CDR3 length: 15 amino acids. The CDR3 spells CASSLGLAGRVAQYF. The CDR3 bases are TGTGCCAGCAGCTTGGGACTAGCGGGAAGGGTGGCTCAGTACTTC.

The chain is built from TRBV15 and TRBJ2-3; the D gene is possibly TRBD1 (5 bases). Looked up from germline, CDR1 is LNHNV and CDR2 is YYDKDF (reference sequence). V was shortened by 0 bases and J by 2 bases, with 15 bases between the two germline ends. The CDR3 is 17 amino acids. CDR3 coding DNA: TGTGCCACCAGCAGAGATGGTCTAGGCAGGGTCACAGATACGCAGTATTTT. It is translated as CATSRDGLGRVTDTQYF.

The chain combines TRBV7-2 with TRBJ2-3; TRBD2 aligns across 10 bases. CDR1 is SGHTA and CDR2 is FQGNSA in the germline V gene. V lost 3 bases, J lost 7 bases, and 13 bases stayed unmatched. CDR3 size: 17 residues. The CDR3 DNA sequence: TGTGCCAGCAGCTTCTATGCTAGCGGGGGCGCACAACATACGCAGTATTTT. This translates into CASSFYASGGAQHTQYF.

The chain uses TRBV30 and TRBJ2-7; TRBD1 agrees at 11 bases. This CDR3 comprises 16 residues. CDR1 and CDR2 (germline): GTSNPN, SVGIG (reference sequence). V dropped 0 bases and J dropped 2; count of bases not matched to a gene: 6. CDR3: CAWSVLPGQGAYEQYF. The DNA for the CDR3 is TGTGCCTGGAGTGTACTTCCGGGACAGGGGGCCTACGAGCAGTACTTC.

This clone was seen once. This rearrangement joins TRBV6-1 to TRBJ1-4; 9 positions match TRBD1. Trimming removed 4 bases from V and 7 bases from J; junction bases left unmatched: 7. Germline assignment: CDR1 MNHNS and CDR2 SASEGT. The CDR3 contains 15 residues. CDR3: CASSVPGQGSEKLFF. The CDR3 coding sequence is TGTGCCAGCAGTGTACCGGGACAGGGTAGTGAAAAACTGTTTTTT.

V usage is TRBV5-4 and J usage is TRBJ1-2, with 12 bases fitting TRBD1. The CDR3 is 17 residues long. Germline assignment: CDR1 SGHNT and CDR2 YYREEE (reference sequence). Unmatched junction bases numbered 9, after V lost 4 bases and J lost 2 bases. The CDR3 sequence is CASSPAIGTGGNYGYTF. CDR3 nucleotide sequence: TGTGCCAGCAGCCCGGCCATCGGGACAGGGGGCAACTATGGCTACACCTTC.